One sample yielded the 28 T cell receptor beta chains listed below, sequenced in a study of early T cells in non-severe SARS-CoV-2 infection. Using its own MiXCR run on the 5' RACE reads, TCRdb lists one record per CDR3 protein. The sample lists nearly 55,000 distinct CDR3 sequences, around 8% occurring once. Material: whole blood, obtained at baseline. The receptor set was obtained from an adult who was a healthcare worker with PCR-confirmed SARS-CoV-2 infection or an uninfected control (not recorded which).

This chain links TRBV30 with TRBJ2-5; D uncertain. Trimming removed 0 bases at V and 5 bases at J, with 4 bases between. The V gene's germline CDR1 is GTSNPN and CDR2 SVGIG (reference sequence). This CDR3 has 11 amino acids. This CDR3 is CAWSVLETQYF. In DNA, the CDR3 is TGTGCCTGGAGTGTATTGGAGACCCAGTACTTC.

The sample holds many counts of this clonotype. V is TRBV4-2 and J is TRBJ2-1, with D possibly TRBD2 on 6 matching bases. With 0 bases removed from V and 8 bases from J, the gap between germline ends came to 17 bases. CDR1 is LGHNA, CDR2 YNFKEQ, per germline. This CDR3 comprises 16 residues. As DNA, the CDR3 is TGTGCCAGCAGCCAAGAGAGGAGGGTAAATAGGGATGAGCAGTTCTTC. It translates to CASSQERRVNRDEQFF.

This clonotype was seen a handful of times. The chain employs TRBV20-1 and TRBJ1-5, with a weak D call TRBD1 (5 bases). Trimming removed 0 bases from V and 4 bases from J, with 10 bases in between. The CDR3 loop spans 14 amino acids. The germline V gene has CDR1 DFQATT and CDR2 SNEGSKA (reference sequence). CDR3 DNA: TGCAGTGCTAGAGATCGGCGGGGGAATCAGCCCCAGCATTTT. As protein: CSARDRRGNQPQHF.

This clonotype came up many times. V is TRBV7-2 and J is TRBJ2-6; D uncertain. Germline CDR1 and CDR2: SGHTA and FQGNSA. This CDR3 has 20 residues. Deletions cut 4 bases from V and 1 base from J, with 23 bases between. This CDR3 reads CASSSSMVKTFSSGANVLTF. The DNA of the CDR3 is TGTGCCAGCAGCTCCTCGATGGTTAAGACCTTCTCTTCTGGGGCCAACGTCCTGACTTTC.

This clonotype was seen a few times. The chain links TRBV19 to TRBJ1-1, with D possibly TRBD1 on 6 matching bases. V shed 7 bases and J shed 1 base, with 16 bases lying between them. Looked up from germline, CDR1 is LNHDA and CDR2 is SQIVND (reference sequence). The CDR3 extends over 15 amino acids. For the CDR3, the DNA is TGTGCCAGTATTATGACAGGAACGTGGAACACTGAAGCTTTCTTT. It specifies CASIMTGTWNTEAFF.

This clonotype has ten or more counts. The rearrangement joins TRBV19 to TRBJ2-7; 8 positions match TRBD1. Germline CDR1 LNHDA, CDR2 SQIVND (reference sequence). Trimming took 6 bases from V and 6 from J; bases not matched to a gene: 4. This CDR3 has 12 amino acids. The DNA of the CDR3 is TGTGCCAGTAGCCCCAGGGGGCTCGAGCAGTACTTC. The encoded protein is CASSPRGLEQYF. The full variable domain, completed using reference TRBV19 and TRBJ2-7, is DGGITQSPKYLFRKEGQNVTLSCEQNLNHDAMYWYRQDPGQGLRLIYYSQIVNDFQKGDIAEGYSVSREKKESFPLTVTSAQKNPTAFYLCASSPRGLEQYFGPGTRLTVT.

This sequence joins TRBV18 and TRBJ2-5; 7 bases align to TRBD2. CDR1 and CDR2 from the germline V gene are KGHSH and LQKENI. The V gene end was trimmed by 6 bases and the J gene end by 5 bases; junction bases not matched to a gene: 6. The CDR3 is 13 amino acids. CDR3 DNA sequence: TGTGCCAGCTCCCCAACTAGCGCGGAGACCCAGTACTTC. This sequence encodes CASSPTSAETQYF.

The rearrangement joins TRBV4-1 to TRBJ1-1; D unresolved. Germline CDR1 is MGHRA and CDR2 is YSYEKL. The CDR3 extends over 11 amino acids. The V end lost 3 bases, the J end lost 7 bases, and 6 bases lay between the germline ends. The DNA of the CDR3 is TGCGCCAGCAGCCAGGGGAATGAAGCTTTCTTT. This encodes CASSQGNEAFF.

The chain carries TRBV29-1 and TRBJ2-1; the match to TRBD2 covers 8 bases. CDR1 is SQVTM, CDR2 ANQGSEA, per germline. This CDR3 spans 17 amino acids. The V and J ends lost 6 bases and 9 bases, in that order; junction bases with no gene match: 22. The CDR3 sequence: CSVNPRERELFLSEQFF. Here the CDR3 DNA reads TGCAGCGTCAACCCCCGAGAGCGGGAGTTATTTCTTAGTGAGCAGTTCTTC.

The CDR3 sequence is CASSHRRARQETQYF. The CDR3 nucleotides read TGTGCCAGCAGCCACCGACGGGCAAGACAAGAGACCCAGTACTTC. V and J are TRBV7-9 and TRBJ2-5; D gene uncertain. Per germline, CDR1 SEHNR and CDR2 FQNEAQ (reference sequence). Trimming cost V 5 bases and J 2 bases, with 15 bases left between them. The CDR3 length is 15 residues.

The V and J genes are TRBV9 and TRBJ2-3, with D unclear. The V end lost 4 bases, the J end lost 4 bases, and 10 bases lay between the germline ends. The CDR3 consists of 13 residues. Germline V gives CDR1 SGDLS, CDR2 YYNGEE. The CDR3 here is CASSPLRPDTQYF. The CDR3 coding sequence is TGTGCCAGCAGCCCCCTCCGGCCAGATACGCAGTATTTT.

V and J are TRBV28 and TRBJ2-1; 9 bases agree with TRBD2. V trimming: 3 bases; J trimming: 7 bases; junction bases outside the gene matches: 7. The CDR3 has 15 amino acids. Germline CDR1 MDHEN, CDR2 SYDVKM. The CDR3 loop is CASSFLLAGSNEQFF. The CDR3 nucleotides read TGTGCCAGCAGTTTCTTGCTAGCGGGAAGTAATGAGCAGTTCTTC. Based on the CDR3 plus reference TRBV28 and TRBJ2-1, the full variable domain is DVKVTQSSRYLVKRTGEKVFLECVQDMDHENMFWYRQDPGLGLRLIYFSYDVKMKEKGDIPEGYSVSREKKERFSLILESASTNQTSMYLCASSFLLAGSNEQFFGPGTRLTVL.

This clonotype was found many times. The V call is TRBV30, the J call TRBJ2-5; TRBD1 aligns across 10 bases. The germline CDR1 and CDR2 sequences are GTSNPN and SVGIG (reference sequence). This CDR3 is 17 amino acids long. V dropped 1 base and J dropped 0; count of bases not matched to a gene: 8. CDR3 amino acids: CAWSAGTGVLYQETQYF. The CDR3 nucleotides are TGTGCCTGGAGTGCCGGGACAGGGGTGCTGTACCAAGAGACCCAGTACTTC.

This clonotype occurred many times. The chain joins TRBV29-1 to TRBJ1-2; TRBD1 is a possible D gene (5 bases). The CDR3 covers 13 residues. CDR1 SQVTM and CDR2 ANQGSEA come from the germline V gene. V dropped 4 bases and J dropped 5 bases, with 14 bases sitting between them. The CDR3 DNA follows: TGCAGCGTTGCTATCGACAGCCTATATGGCTACACCTTC. Translation gives CSVAIDSLYGYTF.

In its sample, this clonotype was seen many times. The chain joins TRBV6-2 or TRBV6-3 to TRBJ2-7, with 8 bases aligning to TRBD1. Germline V lookup: CDR1 MNHEY, CDR2 SVGEGT. The CDR3 is 15 residues long. The V and J ends lost 2 bases and 2 bases, in that order; junction bases with no gene match: 5. CDR3 region: CASSYRGRGPYEQYF. The CDR3, as DNA: TGTGCCAGCAGTTACCGGGGCAGGGGGCCCTACGAGCAGTACTTC.

This clonotype was counted at least ten times. This chain joins TRBV6-2 or TRBV6-3 and TRBJ2-2, with 15 bases aligning to TRBD2. J lost 4 bases, V lost 5 bases, and 8 bases had no gene match. CDR1 is MNHEY, CDR2 SVGEGT, per germline. This CDR3 comprises 18 residues. The CDR3: CASSPGLAGGPGTGELFF. CDR3 sequence (DNA): TGTGCCAGCAGTCCCGGACTAGCGGGAGGGCCTGGCACCGGGGAGCTGTTTTTT.

In its sample, this clonotype was seen many times. This CDR3 reads CASRGARAGDNEQFF. Here the CDR3 DNA reads TGTGCCAGCAGGGGGGCACGGGCTGGAGACAATGAGCAGTTCTTC. The rearrangement links TRBV28 to TRBJ2-1; perhaps TRBD1 as D (6 bases). Looked up from germline, CDR1 is MDHEN and CDR2 is SYDVKM. Trimming cost V 6 bases and J 5 bases, with 17 bases left between them. The CDR3 is 15 amino acids.

This rearrangement joins TRBV7-9 to TRBJ2-3; 9 nucleotides match TRBD2. V lost 2 bases, J lost 4 bases, and 7 bases stayed unmatched. Germline-derived CDR1 and CDR2 are SEHNR and FQNEAQ (reference sequence). This CDR3 spans 16 amino acids. The CDR3 region is CASSLLASGNPDTQYF. The CDR3 DNA reads TGTGCCAGCAGCTTACTGGCTAGCGGGAACCCAGATACGCAGTATTTT.

This clonotype was observed at least ten times. The J gene is TRBJ2-3, the V gene TRBV12-3 or TRBV12-4; D ambiguous. This CDR3 spans 12 amino acids. V was trimmed by 8 bases and J by 0 bases, leaving 6 bases between them. Here the CDR3 DNA reads TGTGCCAGCCAGTCTAGCACAGATACGCAGTATTTT. Translated: CASQSSTDTQYF.

The chain carries TRBV4-1 and TRBJ2-5; tentative D call: TRBD1 (6 bases). From germline, CDR1 is MGHRA and CDR2 YSYEKL. Trimming cost V 1 base and J 4 bases, with 16 bases left between them. The CDR3 extends over 16 amino acids. Written as DNA, the CDR3 is TGCGCCAGCAGCCAAGTCGAACAGGGAGCCGGAGAGACCCAGTACTTC. It yields the protein CASSQVEQGAGETQYF.

At least ten counts were recorded for this clonotype. The chain recombines TRBV28 with TRBJ2-1, with D possibly being TRBD2 (7 bases). The CDR3 consists of 13 residues. V was trimmed by 3 bases and J by 9 bases, leaving 12 bases between them. Germline CDR1 is MDHEN and CDR2 is SYDVKM. The CDR3 sequence is CASSFGRGTEQFF. CDR3 DNA sequence: TGTGCCAGCAGTTTTGGGAGGGGGACTGAGCAGTTCTTC. The full variable domain, its missing parts supplied by reference TRBV28 and TRBJ2-1, is DVKVTQSSRYLVKRTGEKVFLECVQDMDHENMFWYRQDPGLGLRLIYFSYDVKMKEKGDIPEGYSVSREKKERFSLILESASTNQTSMYLCASSFGRGTEQFFGPGTRLTVL.

This clonotype was counted many times. The chain couples TRBV20-1 to TRBJ1-5; D gene ambiguous. Germline lookup yields CDR1 DFQATT and CDR2 SNEGSKA (reference sequence). The CDR3 length is 15 residues. Trimming removed 1 base at V and 6 bases at J, with 16 bases between. CDR3 residues: CSARVGGPAVQPQHF. As DNA, the CDR3 is TGCAGTGCTAGAGTTGGAGGGCCAGCAGTTCAGCCCCAGCATTTT.

The chain is built from TRBV11-2 and TRBJ2-1; 13 bases align to TRBD2. The CDR3 contains 18 residues. In germline, CDR1 is SGHAT, CDR2 FQNNGV. V lost 5 bases and J lost 0; bases outside the gene matches: 7. Written as DNA, the CDR3 is TGTGCCAGCAGCCTCCGGACTAGCGGGGGTAGCTCCTACAATGAGCAGTTCTTC. Encoded protein: CASSLRTSGGSSYNEQFF.

This chain links TRBV6-2 or TRBV6-3 with TRBJ2-1, with TRBD1 matching over 7 bases. Germline loops: CDR1 MNHEY, CDR2 SVGEGT. This CDR3 is built from 15 residues. J was trimmed by 3 bases and V by 4 bases; bases with no gene match: 6. The CDR3 sequence: CASSSGDSIYNEQFF. In DNA form, the CDR3 reads TGTGCCAGCAGTTCAGGGGACAGTATCTACAATGAGCAGTTCTTC.

This clonotype was picked up a small number of times. The chain employs TRBV7-8 and TRBJ2-1, with D possibly being TRBD1 (6 bases). Per the germline V gene, CDR1 is SGHVS and CDR2 is FQNEAQ. The ends were cut back, 2 bases at V and 4 bases at J, with 9 bases in the middle. The CDR3 covers 14 residues. The CDR3 region has the DNA TGTGCCAGCAGCTTAACCAGGGGATACAATGAGCAGTTCTTC. Residues: CASSLTRGYNEQFF.

Only a few counts were recorded for this clonotype. DNA for the CDR3: TGCAGTGCCCTAGGACTATTAAAAGAGACCCAGTACTTC. It yields the protein CSALGLLKETQYF. V gene TRBV20-1 combines with J gene TRBJ2-5, with D possibly TRBD2 on 6 matching bases. The CDR3 has 13 amino acids. V was shortened by 6 bases and J by 3 bases, with 14 bases between the two germline ends. Germline values: CDR1 DFQATT, CDR2 SNEGSKA (reference sequence).

This clonotype was counted at least ten times. The chain links TRBV30 to TRBJ1-1; TRBD1 agrees at 7 bases. Germline lookup yields CDR1 GTSNPN and CDR2 SVGIG (reference sequence). The CDR3 has 16 amino acids. V dropped 3 bases and J dropped 5; count of bases not matched to a gene: 15. The CDR3: CAWRDPGQVERTEAFF. DNA for the CDR3: TGTGCCTGGAGGGATCCCGGACAGGTGGAGAGAACTGAAGCTTTCTTT.

This clonotype was counted ten times or more. The chain employs TRBV6-2 or TRBV6-3 and TRBJ2-7; D not resolved. CDR1 MNHEY and CDR2 SVGEGT come from the germline V gene. CDR3 length: 15 amino acids. The V end was cut by 0 bases, the J end by 3 bases, with 12 bases between. The CDR3 nucleotides read TGTGCCAGCAGTTACTCAGCCGGGCCACACTACGAGCAGTACTTC. It specifies CASSYSAGPHYEQYF.